These 10 T cell receptor beta chains share one sample of origin, sequenced in a study of cytomegalovirus exposure and HLA in healthy donors. Primers for the PCR totalled 60 Vbeta and 13 Jbeta. Sequencing was performed with immunoSEQ multiplex PCR; in TCRdb, only in-frame clones are kept and a portion is missing. This listing includes 150,000 to 200,000 clones. Input material: PBMCs. The receptor source for this set is a man under 40 in good health and CMV-seronegative.

V gene TRBV5-1 combines with J gene TRBJ2-7, with TRBD1 as a possible D gene (5 bases). The CDR3 sequence is 16 residues long. Trimming cost V 4 bases and J 7 bases, with 24 bases left between them. Germline V lookup: CDR1 SGHRS, CDR2 YFSETQ. CDR3 sequence (DNA): TGCGCCAGCAGCCTACTCTATGCGCAGGGTGGCGCGGAGCAGTACTTC. Protein: CASSLLYAQGGAEQYF.

This rearrangement joins TRBV30 to TRBJ1-2; 11 nucleotides match TRBD1. The CDR3 sequence is 13 residues long. The V and J ends lost 5 bases and 4 bases, in that order; junction bases with no gene match: 3. CDR1 GTSNPN and CDR2 SVGIG come from the germline V gene (reference sequence). This chain's CDR3 is CAWPGTGGYGYTF. The CDR3 nucleotides are TGTGCCTGGCCCGGGACAGGGGGCTATGGCTACACCTTC.

V is TRBV4-1 and J is TRBJ2-3; a weak D match, TRBD1 (6 bases). CDR1 and CDR2 (germline): MGHRA, YSYEKL. Between the trimmed V and J ends, which lost 1 base and 7 bases, there was a span of 15 bases. CDR3 size: 15 residues. CDR3 in DNA: TGCGCCAGCAGCCAAGGTTCACAGGGTGTGTATACGCAGTATTTT. Translated, it gives CASSQGSQGVYTQYF.

The chain joins TRBV10-3 to TRBJ1-2; TRBD1 aligns across 7 bases. CDR3 length: 14 residues. Trimming took 9 bases from V and 4 from J; bases not matched to a gene: 11. The germline CDR1 and CDR2 sequences are ENHRY and SYGVKD. For the CDR3, the DNA is TGTGCCATTGCGGTAGACAGGGTGAGCTATGGCTACACCTTC. Protein: CAIAVDRVSYGYTF.

V gene TRBV25-1 combines with J gene TRBJ1-2; weak D call: TRBD1 (6 bases). This CDR3 has 14 residues. The germline V gene encodes CDR1 MGHDK and CDR2 SYGVNS. V lost 4 bases, J lost 2 bases, and 11 bases lay in between. The CDR3 reads CASSADSINYGYTF. The CDR3 DNA reads TGTGCCAGCAGTGCGGACAGCATAAACTATGGCTACACCTTC.

CDR3 residues: CASSAGLNSGNTIYF. The CDR3 region has the DNA TGCGCCAGCAGTGCAGGACTTAACTCTGGAAACACCATATATTTT. The genes are TRBV10-1 and TRBJ1-3; no clear D. V lost 4 bases and J lost 0, with 10 bases in between. The CDR3 loop spans 15 amino acids. The germline gives CDR1 WNHNN, CDR2 SYGVQD (reference sequence).

This sequence joins TRBV30 and TRBJ1-5; 7 nucleotides agree with TRBD1. The CDR3 loop spans 14 amino acids. J lost 6 bases, V lost 2 bases, and 7 bases had no gene match. The V gene's germline CDR1 is GTSNPN and CDR2 SVGIG (reference sequence). The CDR3 loop is CAWSLRTGSQPQHF. The CDR3 nucleotides read TGTGCCTGGAGTCTGCGGACAGGCTCTCAGCCCCAGCATTTT.

CDR3 coding DNA: TGTGCCAGCAGCTCCCCCGAGGGTACAGGGGGAAACCAGCCCCAGCATTTT. It is translated as CASSSPEGTGGNQPQHF. This chain joins TRBV7-9 and TRBJ1-5; 8 bases are shared with TRBD1. CDR1 is SEHNR and CDR2 is FQNEAQ in the germline V gene (reference sequence). The ends lost 4 bases at V and 7 bases at J; junction bases unmatched: 15. The CDR3 contains 17 residues.

CDR3 coding DNA: TGTGCCACCAGCAGACCCGACACCAGCCTAGAGACCCAGTACTTC. Protein product: CATSRPDTSLETQYF. This chain uses TRBV15 with TRBJ2-5; D call uncertain. Germline CDR1 LNHNV, CDR2 YYDKDF (reference sequence). CDR3 size: 15 residues. Trimming pared 2 bases from V and 4 bases from J, leaving 14 bases between.

The gene calls are TRBV6-1 and TRBJ1-5; D possibly corresponds to TRBD1 (5 bases). The CDR3 extends over 14 amino acids. Germline assignment: CDR1 MNHNS and CDR2 SASEGT. V was pared by 6 bases and J by 2 bases, with 11 bases between. The CDR3 sequence is CASRVTGGNQPQHF. CDR3 coding DNA: TGTGCCAGCAGAGTTACAGGCGGCAATCAGCCCCAGCATTTT.